This T cell receptor beta chain derives from a study of CD8 T cells in ankylosing spondylitis. Study observations and caveats: A TCR beta motif of about eight highly homologous variants seemed to mark ankylosing spondylitis blood. Matched synovial fluid from ankylosing spondylitis patients was reported to be enriched for disease-linked clones. Disease-associated clonotypes exhibited CD8+ identity and were relatively infrequent in peripheral blood.

This clonotype occurred many times. Its antigen remains unknown. The germline CDR1 and CDR2 sequences are SGDLS and YYNGEE. The V gene end was trimmed by 3 bases and the J gene end by 6 bases; junction bases not matched to a gene: 5. The CDR3 runs 14 residues. Quantitative 5'-RACE was performed with molecular barcodes, and it yielded the TCR beta libraries. One entry per CDR3 protein, called by TCRdb with MiXCR from the 5' RACE reads. The sample holds about 35,000 distinct CDR3 sequences, approximately 3% seen once. Sequencing was done on a sample of blood, either unsorted or a sorted T cell fraction (not recorded which). The gene calls are TRBV9 and TRBJ2-1; TRBD2 agrees at 8 bases. The origin of this receptor is a male donor with ankylosing spondylitis or in good health (not recorded which). The CDR3 DNA reads TGTGCCAGCAGCGAGGGACTAGGGATCAATGAGCAGTTCTTC. Protein sequence: CASSEGLGINEQFF.